The rows below give T cell receptor beta chains drawn from one sample of a study of vaccination and CD4 T cells after COVID-19. TCRdb analysed the PCR reads with MiXCR anew, one entry per CDR3 protein. The sample includes around 6,400 distinct CDR3 sequences, 35% seen only once; the top ten take roughly 34%. These receptors have no identified antigens. Material: CD4+ T cells from blood, cultured in vitro. These receptors all come from a human donor in good health. Each CDR3 is given with its conserved first and last residue. D genes are given only for firm matches. The size field is filled for only some rows; it gives once, few, many or a size class.

d_call j_call v_call clone_size cdr3_aa cdr3_nt
TRBD1 TRBJ2-7 TRBV6-5 few CASSSRPPGQGFSYEQYF TGTGCCAGCAGTTCCCGCCCACCGGGACAGGGGTTTTCCTACGAGCAGTACTTC
NA TRBJ2-3 TRBV20-1 NA CSARGEIPGSSTDTQYF TGCAGTGCTAGAGGCGAAATCCCCGGGAGTAGCACAGATACGCAGTATTTT
NA TRBJ1-1 TRBV10-3 few CAISERDKNTEAFF TGTGCCATCAGCGAACGGGACAAGAACACTGAAGCTTTCTTT
TRBD1 TRBJ1-2 TRBV7-9 few CASSLGTGNYGYTF TGTGCCAGCAGCCTCGGGACAGGGAACTATGGCTACACCTTC
TRBD2 TRBJ2-2 TRBV28 NA CASSLRTSARGTGELFF TGTGCCAGCAGTTTAAGGACTAGCGCTAGGGGAACCGGGGAGCTGTTTTTT
TRBD1 TRBJ2-7 TRBV11-1 few CASSSDREEQYF TGTGCCAGCAGCTCCGACAGGGAAGAGCAGTACTTC
NA TRBJ2-1 TRBV5-1 NA CASRTLGPYNEQFF TGCGCCAGCAGGACGCTAGGCCCCTACAATGAGCAGTTCTTC
NA TRBJ2-5 TRBV7-7 medium-sized CASSLDAFQETQYF TGTGCTAGCAGCTTAGACGCGTTCCAAGAGACCCAGTACTTC
TRBD2 TRBJ2-5 TRBV6-5 NA CASSYSLAGVLGETQYF TGTGCCAGCAGTTACTCACTAGCGGGAGTTTTGGGAGAGACCCAGTACTTC
NA TRBJ2-5 TRBV10-3 NA CAILYQETQYF TGTGCCATCCTCTACCAAGAGACCCAGTACTTC